The text below deals with one TCR beta chain. This sample is part of a study of human thymus T cells. Germline loops: CDR1 ENHRY, CDR2 SYGVKD. Trimming removed 8 bases from V and 0 bases from J, with 8 bases in between. The CDR3 has 12 amino acids. Data came from immunoSEQ multiplex PCR; TCRdb stores just in-frame clones and leaves some out. Of tens of thousands of clones in the sample, 94% are singletons; the top ten hold more than 0.095%. J is TRBJ2-7 and V is TRBV10-3; possible D gene TRBD1, 6 bases. This TCR came from a boy in the first two years of life with a congenital heart defect but otherwise immunologically healthy. The sample taken for sequencing was blood. CDR3: CAIRDNSYEQYF. Written as DNA, the CDR3 is TGTGCCATCCGGGACAACTCCTACGAGCAGTACTTC.